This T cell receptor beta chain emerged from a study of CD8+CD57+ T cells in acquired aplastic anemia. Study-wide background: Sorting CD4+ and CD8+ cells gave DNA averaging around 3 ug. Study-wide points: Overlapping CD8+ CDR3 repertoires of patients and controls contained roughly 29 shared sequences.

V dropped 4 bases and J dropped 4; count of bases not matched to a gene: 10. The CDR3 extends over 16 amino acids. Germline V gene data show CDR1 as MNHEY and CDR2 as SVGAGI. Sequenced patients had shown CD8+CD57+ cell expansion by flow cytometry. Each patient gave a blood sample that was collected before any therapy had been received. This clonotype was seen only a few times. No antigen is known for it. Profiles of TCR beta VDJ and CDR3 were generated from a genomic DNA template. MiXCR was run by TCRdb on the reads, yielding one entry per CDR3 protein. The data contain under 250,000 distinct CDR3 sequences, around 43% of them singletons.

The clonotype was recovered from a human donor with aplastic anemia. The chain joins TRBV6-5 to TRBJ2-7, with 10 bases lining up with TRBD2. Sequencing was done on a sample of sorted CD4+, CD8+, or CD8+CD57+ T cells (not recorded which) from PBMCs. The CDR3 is CASSSSISGGIYEQYF. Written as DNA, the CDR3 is TGTGCCAGCAGTTCGTCAATTAGCGGGGGGATTTACGAGCAGTACTTC.